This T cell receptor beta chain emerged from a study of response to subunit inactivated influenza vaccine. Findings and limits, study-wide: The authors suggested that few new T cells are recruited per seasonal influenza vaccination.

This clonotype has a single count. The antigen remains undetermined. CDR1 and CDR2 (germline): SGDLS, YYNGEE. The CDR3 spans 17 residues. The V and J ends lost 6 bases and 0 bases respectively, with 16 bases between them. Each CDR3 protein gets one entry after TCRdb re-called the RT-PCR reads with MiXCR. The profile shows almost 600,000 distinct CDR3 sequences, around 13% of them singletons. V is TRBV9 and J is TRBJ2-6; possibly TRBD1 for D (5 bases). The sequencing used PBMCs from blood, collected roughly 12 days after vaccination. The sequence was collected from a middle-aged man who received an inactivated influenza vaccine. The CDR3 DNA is TGTGCCAGCAACGGACCCGGACACCTCTCTGGGGCCAACGTCCTGACTTTC. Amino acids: CASNGPGHLSGANVLTF.